One and the same sample provided the 11 T cell receptor beta chains below, sequenced in a study of blood T cell repertoires in COVID-19. This table comes from immunoSEQ multiplex PCR, and its TCRdb copy is limited to in-frame clones, with some not included. The sample has about 160,000 clones, around 81% seen once. Sequencing used peripheral blood. The source of these receptors is a man aged 65 to 85 who had recovered from COVID-19.

The chain has TRBV28 and TRBJ1-2, with D perhaps TRBD1 (6 bases). Trimming removed 3 bases from V and 4 bases from J, with 12 bases in between. The CDR3 loop spans 14 amino acids. Germline V gives CDR1 MDHEN, CDR2 SYDVKM. The CDR3 DNA follows: TGTGCCAGCAGTTTTTCGACAGGAACCTATGGCTACACCTTC. Amino acids: CASSFSTGTYGYTF.

The V and J genes are TRBV6-5 and TRBJ2-7, with 10 positions matching TRBD1. V dropped 0 bases and J dropped 0; count of bases not matched to a gene: 2. Germline values: CDR1 MNHEY, CDR2 SVGAGI. The CDR3 contains 16 residues. The CDR3 DNA reads as TGTGCCAGCAGTTACTCCGGGACAGGGGCCTCCTACGAGCAGTACTTC. Translated: CASSYSGTGASYEQYF.

The chain is built from TRBV5-6 and TRBJ1-6; the D gene is possibly TRBD1 (5 bases). The V end was cut by 1 base, the J end by 5 bases, with 7 bases between. Per the germline V gene, CDR1 is SGHDT and CDR2 is YYEEEE. The CDR3 runs 14 residues. The DNA of the CDR3 is TGTGCCAGCAGCTTGTTAGGGGATAATTCACCCCTCCACTTT. This codes for CASSLLGDNSPLHF.

The chain carries TRBV6-5 and TRBJ2-7; tentatively, D is TRBD2 (5 bases). The V and J ends lost 6 bases and 3 bases respectively, with 12 bases between them. Germline CDR1 reads MNHEY; CDR2 reads SVGAGI. The CDR3 sequence is 13 residues long. The CDR3 reads CASRSGKDYEQYF. Here the CDR3 DNA reads TGTGCCAGCAGATCGGGAAAGGACTACGAGCAGTACTTC.

The rearrangement joins TRBV6-5 to TRBJ2-7; possibly TRBD2 for D (5 bases). This CDR3 spans 15 amino acids. CDR1 MNHEY and CDR2 SVGAGI come from the germline V gene. Trimming took 0 bases from V and 0 from J, leaving 9 bases between them. CDR3 coding DNA: TGTGCCAGCAGTTACTCGAGGGCTAGCTCCTACGAGCAGTACTTC. It is translated as CASSYSRASSYEQYF.

CDR3 sequence: CASSRQTSSGELFF. CDR3 DNA: TGTGCCAGCAGCCGTCAGACTAGTTCCGGGGAGCTGTTTTTT. The chain recombines TRBV3-1 (or the pseudogene TRBV3-2) with TRBJ2-2, with D possibly matching TRBD2 (6 bases). Between the trimmed V and J ends, which lost 4 bases and 6 bases, there was a span of 12 bases. Germline V gives CDR1 LGHDT, CDR2 YNNKEL (reference sequence). The CDR3 is 14 amino acids.

The J gene is TRBJ2-1, the V gene TRBV28; perhaps TRBD2 as D (6 bases). The CDR3 has 15 amino acids. CDR1 and CDR2 (germline): MDHEN, SYDVKM. Trimming cost V 5 bases and J 10 bases, with 21 bases left between them. CDR3 nucleotides: TGTGCCAGCAGTCCCGCAGCTGGCGGGCGGGGCGAGCAGTTCTTC. Its protein is CASSPAAGGRGEQFF. The whole variable domain, filled in from reference TRBV28 and TRBJ2-1, reads DVKVTQSSRYLVKRTGEKVFLECVQDMDHENMFWYRQDPGLGLRLIYFSYDVKMKEKGDIPEGYSVSREKKERFSLILESASTNQTSMYLCASSPAAGGRGEQFFGPGTRLTVL.

The chain recombines TRBV5-1 with TRBJ2-5; D may be TRBD2 (6 bases). Germline V gives CDR1 SGHRS, CDR2 YFSETQ. Trimming shortened V by 2 bases and J by 5 bases, and 19 bases separated the two germline ends. CDR3 length: 16 residues. CDR3 protein: CASSFGSAAGWETQYF. The DNA for the CDR3 is TGCGCCAGCAGCTTCGGAAGTGCGGCGGGATGGGAGACCCAGTACTTC. The full variable domain, completed using reference TRBV5-1 and TRBJ2-5, is KAGVTQTPRYLIKTRGQQVTLSCSPISGHRSVSWYQQTPGQGLQFLFEYFSETQRNKGNFPGRFSGRQFSNSRSEMNVSTLELGDSALYLCASSFGSAAGWETQYFGPGTRLLVL.

The chain couples TRBV6-1 to TRBJ2-4, with 7 bases identical to TRBD2. V lost 4 bases, J lost 3 bases, and 15 bases stayed unmatched. CDR3 length: 18 residues. CDR1 and CDR2 (germline): MNHNS, SASEGT. This CDR3 reads CASSGRTSNASGKNIQYF. CDR3 coding DNA: TGTGCCAGCAGTGGCCGCACCTCCAACGCTAGCGGCAAAAACATTCAGTACTTC.

V is TRBV12-3 or TRBV12-4 and J is TRBJ1-1; 7 nucleotides line up with TRBD1. The CDR3 is made up of 12 amino acids. Trimming removed 5 bases from V and 11 bases from J; junction bases left unmatched: 8. DNA of the CDR3: TGTGCCAGCAGTAACCGACAGGGTTCGGCTTTCTTT. This encodes CASSNRQGSAFF.

The V and J genes are TRBV5-4 and TRBJ2-5, with TRBD2 as a possible D gene (6 bases). The CDR3 contains 14 residues. Trimming left V 1 base short and J 2 bases short, with 9 bases between. Germline V gives CDR1 SGHNT, CDR2 YYREEE (reference sequence). The CDR3 DNA reads as TGTGCCAGCAGCTTGTCTAGCGCACAAGAGACCCAGTACTTC. Amino acids: CASSLSSAQETQYF.